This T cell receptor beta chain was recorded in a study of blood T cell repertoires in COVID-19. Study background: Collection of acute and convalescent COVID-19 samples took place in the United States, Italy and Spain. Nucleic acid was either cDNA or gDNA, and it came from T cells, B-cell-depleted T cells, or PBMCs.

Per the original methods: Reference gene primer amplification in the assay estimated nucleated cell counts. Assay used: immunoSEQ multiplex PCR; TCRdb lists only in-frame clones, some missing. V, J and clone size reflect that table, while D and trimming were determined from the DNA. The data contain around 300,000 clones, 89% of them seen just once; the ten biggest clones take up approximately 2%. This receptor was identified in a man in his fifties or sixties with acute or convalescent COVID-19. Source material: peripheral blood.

The CDR3 loop reads CASSAGTEVSYEQYF. In nucleotides, the CDR3 is TGTGCCAGCAGTGCCGGTACCGAAGTCTCCTACGAGCAGTACTTC. This sequence joins TRBV28 and TRBJ2-7; unclear D gene. This CDR3 has 15 residues. Trimming shortened V by 5 bases and J by 0 bases, and 14 bases separated the two germline ends. The germline V gene encodes CDR1 MDHEN and CDR2 SYDVKM.